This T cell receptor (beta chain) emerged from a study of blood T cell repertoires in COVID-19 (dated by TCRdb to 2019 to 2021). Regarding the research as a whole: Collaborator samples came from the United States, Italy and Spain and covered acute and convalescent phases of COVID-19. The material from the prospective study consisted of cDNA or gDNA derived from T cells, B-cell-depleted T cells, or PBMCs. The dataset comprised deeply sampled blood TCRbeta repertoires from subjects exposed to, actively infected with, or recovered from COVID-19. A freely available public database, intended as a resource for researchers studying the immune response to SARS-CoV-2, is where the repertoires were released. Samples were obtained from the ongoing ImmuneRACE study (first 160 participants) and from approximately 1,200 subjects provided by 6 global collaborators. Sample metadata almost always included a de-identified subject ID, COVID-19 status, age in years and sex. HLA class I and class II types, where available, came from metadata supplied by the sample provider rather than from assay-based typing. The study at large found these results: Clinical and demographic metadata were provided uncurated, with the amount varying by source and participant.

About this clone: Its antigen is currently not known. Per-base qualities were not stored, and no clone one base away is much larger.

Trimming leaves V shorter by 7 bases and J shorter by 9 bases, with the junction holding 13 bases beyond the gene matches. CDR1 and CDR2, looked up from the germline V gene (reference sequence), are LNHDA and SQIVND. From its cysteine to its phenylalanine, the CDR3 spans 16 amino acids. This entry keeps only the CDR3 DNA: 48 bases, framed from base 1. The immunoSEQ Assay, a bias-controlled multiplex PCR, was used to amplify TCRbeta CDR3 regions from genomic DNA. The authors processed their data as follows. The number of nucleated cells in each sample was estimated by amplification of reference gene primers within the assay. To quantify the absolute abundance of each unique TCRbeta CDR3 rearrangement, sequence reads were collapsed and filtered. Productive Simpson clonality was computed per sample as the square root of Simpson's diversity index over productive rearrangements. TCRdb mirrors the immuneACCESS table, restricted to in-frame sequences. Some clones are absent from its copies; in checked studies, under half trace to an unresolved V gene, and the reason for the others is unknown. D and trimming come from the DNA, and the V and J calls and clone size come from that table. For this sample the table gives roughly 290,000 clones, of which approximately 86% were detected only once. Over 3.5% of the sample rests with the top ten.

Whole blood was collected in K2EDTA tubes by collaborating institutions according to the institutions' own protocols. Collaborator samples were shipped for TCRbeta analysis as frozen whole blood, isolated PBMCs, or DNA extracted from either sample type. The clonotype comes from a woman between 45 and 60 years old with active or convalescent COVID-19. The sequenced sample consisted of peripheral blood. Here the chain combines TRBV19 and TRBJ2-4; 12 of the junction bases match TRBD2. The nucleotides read TGTGCCAGTACCCCACGGGGACTAGCGGGCCCCGGCATTCAGTACTTC. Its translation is CASTPRGLAGPGIQYF.